Each of the 4 T cell receptor beta chains below was sequenced from the same sample in a study of regulatory T cells in long-lasting Graves disease. To make TCR beta libraries, researchers used iRepertoire HTBI primers and Arm-PCR of CDR3 regions. TCRdb fed the multiplex PCR reads into MiXCR, producing one record per CDR3 protein. The table includes 650,000 to 700,000 distinct CDR3 sequences, 25% to 35% detected once. As to time point: persistent/refractory GD, antithyroid drugs over 5 years with positive TRAb. From PBMCs, RNA was extracted and then used to make the TCR library. Source: peripheral blood mononuclear cells (PBMCs), taken when the disease was refractory, from a patient treated with antithyroid drugs. These receptors originate from a female donor with Graves disease.

The chain employs TRBV15 and TRBJ1-1; 7 bases line up with TRBD1. The CDR3 covers 15 residues. Germline assignment: CDR1 LNHNV and CDR2 YYDKDF (reference sequence). Trimming cost V 0 bases and J 3 bases; bases outside gene matches: 4. CDR3 sequence (DNA): TGTGCCACCAGCAGAGACGGACAGGCCTACACTGAAGCTTTCTTT. It encodes CATSRDGQAYTEAFF.

CDR3 region: CASRIGRGNTEAFF. The CDR3 nucleotides read TGTGCCAGCCGAATAGGGCGGGGGAACACTGAAGCTTTCTTT. The V call is TRBV7-9, the J call TRBJ1-1, with D uncertain. V was pared by 8 bases and J by 1 base, with 14 bases between. Germline-derived CDR1 and CDR2 are SEHNR and FQNEAQ (reference sequence). The CDR3 sequence is 14 residues long.

The rearrangement uses TRBV10-3 and TRBJ1-2; 9 nucleotides agree with TRBD1. The germline V gene has CDR1 ENHRY and CDR2 SYGVKD. The V segment lost 1 base and the J segment 2 bases; nucleotides outside the gene matches: 2. The CDR3 consists of 15 residues. CDR3 nucleotides: TGTGCCATCAGTGAGTTAGGACAGGGGAACTATGGCTACACCTTC. Translating it yields CAISELGQGNYGYTF.

This clonotype was counted many times. The CDR3 nucleotides read TGCAGCGTTGAACGGGGGAGGGAGACCCAGTACTTC. It translates to CSVERGRETQYF. V and J are TRBV29-1 and TRBJ2-5, with D possibly being TRBD2 (6 bases). The CDR3 contains 12 residues. Germline V gene lookup returns CDR1 SQVTM and CDR2 ANQGSEA. V shed 2 bases and J shed 5 bases, with 9 bases lying between them.